This T cell receptor (beta chain) comes out of a study of OX40 agonist ivuxolimab in advanced cancers. The protocol was immunoSEQ multiplex PCR, while the TCRdb copy is restricted to in-frame clones and leaves out a portion. The data hold about 80,000 clones, with around 93% observed a single time. This material consisted of CD4+ or CD8+ T cells sorted from blood, taken in a trial of the OX40 agonist ivuxolimab. The clonotype was recovered from an adult with an advanced solid tumor such as melanoma, head and neck, liver or kidney cancer.

In nucleotides, the CDR3 is TGTGCCAGCTCGCCGGGACTAGCTAGCCACGAGCAGTACTTC. Translation: CASSPGLASHEQYF. The chain recombines TRBV27 with TRBJ2-5, with 9 bases identical to TRBD2. The J call is uncertain, as TRBJ2-7 better fits the DNA end. In germline, CDR1 is MNHEY, CDR2 SMNVEV (reference sequence). The CDR3 is 14 residues long.